The clone carrying this T cell receptor (beta chain) was detected many times. These data originate in a study of low-dose radiotherapy and immunotherapy resistance in tumors. Amplification, which lasted around 22 PCR cycles, used a constant-region primer and V-primer adapter to amplify TCRs. Each CDR3 protein gets one entry after TCRdb re-called the reads with MiXCR. The sample has roughly 52,000 distinct CDR3 sequences, approximately 33% seen once. Sample time point: after trial treatment. Treatment meaning: LDRT plus nivolumab, ipilimumab, low-dose cyclophosphamide and aspirin (RACIN trial). V lost 3 bases and J 0 bases, leaving 10 bases between the germline ends. The CDR3 length is 15 residues.

This clonotype was sampled from a male donor with rectosigmoid adenocarcinoma. This chain uses TRBV12-3 or TRBV12-4 with TRBJ2-3; no clear D gene. The sample consisted of PBMCs, taken after low-dose radiotherapy plus immunotherapy. As DNA, the CDR3 is TGTGCCAGCAGTTTGGGGTACACTAGCACAGATACGCAGTATTTT. Translated: CASSLGYTSTDTQYF.